This TCR beta chain was captured by sequencing in a study of shared clonotypes between healthy human individuals. From germline, CDR1 is SNHLY and CDR2 FYNNEI. Trimming stripped 2 bases from V and 1 base from J, with 38 bases between. This CDR3 spans 24 amino acids. Measured with immunoSEQ multiplex PCR; TCRdb has only the in-frame clones, and not every one. The table has over 2 million clones, around 92% seen once; the top ten hold around 0.35%. V and J are TRBV2 and TRBJ1-2; D gene uncertain. The source of this sequence is a man between 18 and 29 years old in good health. Some clones in this sample may be carry-over from other donors' samples. Material for sequencing was naive CD4+ T cells from PBMCs. Stated subset: CD45RA+ positively selected. The DNA of the CDR3 is TGTGCCAGCAGTGAATTCCGTTCGGTACATAAAAAGAATGGTGATAGGGAAATTAACTATGGCTACACCTTC. The encoded protein is CASSEFRSVHKKNGDREINYGYTF.